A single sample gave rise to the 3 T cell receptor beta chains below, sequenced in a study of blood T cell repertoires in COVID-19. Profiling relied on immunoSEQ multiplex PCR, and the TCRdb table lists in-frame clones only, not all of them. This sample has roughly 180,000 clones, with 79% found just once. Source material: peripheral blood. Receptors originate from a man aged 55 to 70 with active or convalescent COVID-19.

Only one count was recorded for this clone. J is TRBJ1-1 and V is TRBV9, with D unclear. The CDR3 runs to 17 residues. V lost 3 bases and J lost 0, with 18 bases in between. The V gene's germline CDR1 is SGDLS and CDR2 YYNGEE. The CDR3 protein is CASSAPLREGMNTEAFF. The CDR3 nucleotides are TGTGCCAGCAGCGCCCCGTTGAGAGAGGGAATGAACACTGAAGCTTTCTTT.

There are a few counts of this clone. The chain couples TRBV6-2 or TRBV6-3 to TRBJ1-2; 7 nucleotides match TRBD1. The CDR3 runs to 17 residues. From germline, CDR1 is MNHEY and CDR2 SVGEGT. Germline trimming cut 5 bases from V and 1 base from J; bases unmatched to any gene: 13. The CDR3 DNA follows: TGTGCCAGCAGTGTTGGCCGTGGACAGGTGTTTAACTATGGCTACACCTTC. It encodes CASSVGRGQVFNYGYTF.

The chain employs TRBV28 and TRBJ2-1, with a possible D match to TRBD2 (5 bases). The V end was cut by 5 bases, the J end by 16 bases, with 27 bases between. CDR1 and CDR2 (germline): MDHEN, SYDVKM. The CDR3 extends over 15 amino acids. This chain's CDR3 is CASSPTGPILVGSFF. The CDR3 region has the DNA TGTGCCAGCAGTCCCACCGGGCCCATACTAGTCGGGTCCTTCTTC.